The 25 T cell receptor beta chains reported below all come from one sample, sequenced in a study of cytomegalovirus exposure and HLA in healthy donors. The PCR had 60 Vbeta and 13 Jbeta primers. Clones were sequenced by immunoSEQ multiplex PCR, and TCRdb holds only the in-frame ones, with some missing. The specimen's table records about 110,000 clones. Sample: PBMCs. These TCRs come from a man in his thirties or forties in good health and CMV-seronegative.

The V call is TRBV6-6, the J call TRBJ2-3, with TRBD2 matching over 7 bases. Germline trimming cut 5 bases from V and 0 bases from J; bases unmatched to any gene: 8. Germline-derived CDR1 and CDR2 are MNHNY and SVGAGI (reference sequence). The CDR3 runs 16 residues. The CDR3 protein is CASSRQTSRSTDTQYF. The CDR3 DNA is TGTGCCAGCAGTCGCCAGACTAGCAGAAGCACAGATACGCAGTATTTT.

V and J are TRBV7-9 and TRBJ2-6; a weak D match, TRBD1 (6 bases). Trimming removed 6 bases from V and 0 bases from J, with 18 bases in between. CDR1 SEHNR and CDR2 FQNEAQ come from the germline V gene (reference sequence). This CDR3 has 18 residues. In DNA, the CDR3 is TGTGCCAGCAGTCCCTTACGGGACATAAGCTCTGGGGCCAACGTCCTGACTTTC. It encodes CASSPLRDISSGANVLTF.

The V call is TRBV19, the J call TRBJ1-3, with D possibly matching TRBD1 (6 bases). Germline V CDR1 and CDR2: LNHDA, SQIVND (reference sequence). Trimming stripped 3 bases from V and 7 bases from J, with 16 bases between. The CDR3 extends over 15 amino acids. This CDR3 reads CASSIYGTYRNTIYF. The CDR3 nucleotides read TGTGCCAGTAGTATCTATGGGACATATCGGAACACCATATATTTT.

V gene TRBV18 combines with J gene TRBJ2-4; weak D call: TRBD2 (6 bases). Trimming removed 3 bases at V and 7 bases at J, with 13 bases between. This CDR3 contains 14 residues. Per germline, CDR1 KGHSH and CDR2 LQKENI. Here the CDR3 DNA reads TGTGCCAGCTCACCCTACGGGACTTTTAACATTCAGTACTTC. Amino acids: CASSPYGTFNIQYF.

The chain recombines TRBV18 with TRBJ2-7; D perhaps matches TRBD2 (7 bases). Germline CDR1 and CDR2: KGHSH and LQKENI. Trimming pared 8 bases from V and 0 bases from J, leaving 14 bases between. The CDR3 runs to 14 residues. The CDR3 spells CASQGRGNSYEQYF. The CDR3 DNA sequence: TGTGCCAGCCAGGGGCGGGGGAACTCCTACGAGCAGTACTTC.

V is TRBV5-6 and J is TRBJ1-1, with 12 bases lining up with TRBD1. V trimming: 4 bases; J trimming: 5 bases; junction bases outside the gene matches: 12. The germline V gene encodes CDR1 SGHDT and CDR2 YYEEEE. The CDR3 spans 17 residues. The CDR3 DNA reads as TGTGCCAGCAGCCTTTCCGGGACAGGGGGCTGGGTGACTGAAGCTTTCTTT. Its protein product is CASSLSGTGGWVTEAFF.

The chain couples TRBV29-1 to TRBJ2-5, with 10 positions matching TRBD2. V gave up 4 bases and J gave up 5 bases; unmatched junction bases: 7. CDR1 is SQVTM and CDR2 is ANQGSEA in the germline V gene. The CDR3 covers 14 residues. This CDR3 is CSVGVASGGETQYF. CDR3 coding DNA: TGCAGCGTTGGGGTAGCTAGCGGGGGCGAGACCCAGTACTTC.

The chain carries TRBV9 and TRBJ2-1, with 11 bases identical to TRBD2. Losses at the gene ends were 3 bases for V and 4 bases for J; bases not matched to a gene: 3. The germline CDR1 and CDR2 sequences are SGDLS and YYNGEE. This CDR3 has 15 amino acids. The DNA of the CDR3 is TGTGCCAGCAGCGCTAGCGGGGGGAATTACAATGAGCAGTTCTTC. It is translated as CASSASGGNYNEQFF.

The chain links TRBV19 to TRBJ2-3, with 7 bases aligning to TRBD2. Germline V gene data show CDR1 as LNHDA and CDR2 as SQIVND (reference sequence). The CDR3 is 17 residues long. Trimming cost V 6 bases and J 0 bases; bases outside gene matches: 12. The CDR3 region has the DNA TGTGCCAGTAGACAGAGCGGGGACCCCTCTAGCACAGATACGCAGTATTTT. Its translation is CASRQSGDPSSTDTQYF.

The rearrangement joins TRBV7-9 to TRBJ2-3; weak D call: TRBD2 (5 bases). The V gene's germline CDR1 is SEHNR and CDR2 FQNEAQ (reference sequence). The CDR3 is made up of 13 amino acids. The germline V and J ends were trimmed by 5 bases and 10 bases, with 16 bases remaining between them. The CDR3 sequence is CASSPPPRRAQYF. For the CDR3, the DNA is TGTGCCAGCAGCCCACCGCCCCGGCGGGCGCAGTATTTT.

V is TRBV5-8 and J is TRBJ2-7; 9 bases line up with TRBD2. Germline values: CDR1 SGHTS, CDR2 YDEGEE. V was clipped by 3 bases and J by 2 bases; unmatched bases: 9. This CDR3 is 16 amino acids long. CDR3 region: CASSSYSGGAAYEQYF. As DNA, the CDR3 is TGTGCCAGCAGCTCTTATAGCGGGGGTGCCGCCTACGAGCAGTACTTC.

This chain links TRBV4-3 with TRBJ2-5; 8 nucleotides line up with TRBD2. V trimming: 4 bases; J trimming: 0 bases; junction bases outside the gene matches: 16. Germline V lookup: CDR1 LGHNA, CDR2 YSLEER. CDR3 length equals 19 residues. The CDR3 DNA is TGCGCCAGCAGCCGACTTGTGGTTATTAGCGGGGCGCACCAAGAGACCCAGTACTTC. Residues: CASSRLVVISGAHQETQYF.

The chain employs TRBV7-2 and TRBJ2-5; no clear D gene. Germline lookup yields CDR1 SGHTA and CDR2 FQGNSA. Trimming cost V 2 bases and J 1 base, with 11 bases left between them. This CDR3 is built from 15 residues. Here the CDR3 DNA reads TGTGCCAGCAGCTTAATCGGTAGCCTCCAAGAGACCCAGTACTTC. This gives the protein CASSLIGSLQETQYF. Full variable domain (outside the CDR3, taken from reference TRBV7-2 and TRBJ2-5): GAGVSQSPSNKVTEKGKDVELRCDPISGHTALYWYRQSLGQGLEFLIYFQGNSAPDKSGLPSDRFSAERTGGSVSTLTIQRTQQEDSAVYLCASSLIGSLQETQYFGPGTRLLVL.

The V and J genes are TRBV5-1 and TRBJ2-6, with 7 bases fitting TRBD2. V shed 0 bases, J shed 0 bases, and the junction held 0 bases outside the gene matches. Germline CDR1 is SGHRS and CDR2 is YFSETQ. The CDR3 covers 16 residues. Written as DNA, the CDR3 is TGCGCCAGCAGCTTGGGGACTAGCTCTGGGGCCAACGTCCTGACTTTC. Translation: CASSLGTSSGANVLTF.

The chain is built from TRBV6-1 and TRBJ2-5; 7 nucleotides align to TRBD1. Germline V CDR1 and CDR2: MNHNS, SASEGT. V shed 7 bases, J shed 3 bases, and the junction held 5 bases outside the gene matches. This CDR3 has 13 amino acids. The CDR3 loop is CASIPQGEETQYF. CDR3 nucleotides: TGTGCCAGCATCCCCCAGGGGGAAGAGACCCAGTACTTC.

This chain uses TRBV18 with TRBJ2-7; TRBD2 agrees at 11 bases. Germline V gives CDR1 KGHSH, CDR2 LQKENI. Trimming cost V 3 bases and J 5 bases; bases outside gene matches: 3. This CDR3 spans 14 amino acids. The chain's CDR3 is CASSPTSGGNEQYF. CDR3 nucleotides: TGTGCCAGCTCACCCACTAGCGGGGGAAACGAGCAGTACTTC.

The gene calls are TRBV5-6 and TRBJ1-1; D may be TRBD1 (5 bases). Deletions cut 4 bases from V and 3 bases from J, with 13 bases between. Germline lookup yields CDR1 SGHDT and CDR2 YYEEEE. The CDR3 totals 14 residues. In DNA form, the CDR3 reads TGTGCCAGCAGCGCCTCTGGAGGGGACACTGAAGCTTTCTTT. Its protein product is CASSASGGDTEAFF.

CDR3 protein: CASSLRGADDSPLHF. CDR3 nucleotides: TGTGCCAGCAGCTTGCGGGGGGCAGATGATTCACCCCTCCACTTT. V usage is TRBV7-6 and J usage is TRBJ1-6; D possibly corresponds to TRBD1 (6 bases). The CDR3 runs 15 residues. Trimming took 3 bases from V and 8 from J, leaving 14 bases between them. Germline V gene data show CDR1 as SGHVS and CDR2 as FNYEAQ. The full variable domain, rest sourced from reference TRBV7-6 and TRBJ1-6, is GAGVSQSPRYKVTKRGQDVALRCDPISGHVSLYWYRQALGQGPEFLTYFNYEAQQDKSGLPNDRFSAERPEGSISTLTIQRTEQRDSAMYRCASSLRGADDSPLHFGNGTRLTVT.

The chain employs TRBV2 and TRBJ1-4; D is perhaps TRBD1 (5 bases). The CDR3 is 16 residues long. The germline gives CDR1 SNHLY, CDR2 FYNNEI. Trimming cost V 6 bases and J 0 bases, with 14 bases left between them. The CDR3 nucleotides read TGTGCCAGCAGCGCCCCTCGGGGGGCAACTAATGAAAAACTGTTTTTT. Translating it yields CASSAPRGATNEKLFF.

This chain joins TRBV7-9 and TRBJ1-2; D remains ambiguous. From germline, CDR1 is SEHNR and CDR2 FQNEAQ (reference sequence). Trimming removed 4 bases at V and 4 bases at J, with 7 bases between. This CDR3 has 12 amino acids. The chain's CDR3 is CASSSPGYGYTF. CDR3 DNA: TGTGCCAGCAGCTCCCCCGGCTATGGCTACACCTTC.

V and J are TRBV5-4 and TRBJ1-2; 11 bases map to TRBD1. With 4 bases clipped from V and 1 base from J, the junction kept 9 bases outside the gene matches. The CDR3 contains 17 residues. Per germline, CDR1 SGHNT and CDR2 YYREEE (reference sequence). CDR3 sequence: CASSPGQGALFNYGYTF. CDR3 DNA sequence: TGTGCCAGCAGCCCAGGACAGGGGGCTCTTTTTAACTATGGCTACACCTTC. The full variable domain, completed using reference TRBV5-4 and TRBJ1-2, is ETGVTQSPTHLIKTRGQQVTLRCSSQSGHNTVSWYQQALGQGPQFIFQYYREEENGRGNFPPRFSGLQFPNYSSELNVNALELDDSALYLCASSPGQGALFNYGYTFGSGTRLTVV.

This sequence joins TRBV19 and TRBJ2-2; 8 bases line up with TRBD1. The CDR3 contains 15 residues. The V and J ends lost 5 bases and 4 bases, in that order; junction bases with no gene match: 6. Germline assignment: CDR1 LNHDA and CDR2 SQIVND (reference sequence). CDR3 sequence: CASSSRTGGTGELFF. CDR3 DNA: TGTGCCAGTAGTTCACGTACAGGGGGCACCGGGGAGCTGTTTTTT.

The chain carries TRBV2 and TRBJ2-1, with D possibly being TRBD2 (6 bases). The CDR3 contains 13 residues. CDR1 is SNHLY and CDR2 is FYNNEI in the germline V gene. V was clipped by 10 bases and J by 7 bases, with 17 bases between them. CDR3 loop: CATAGYSGNEQFF. The CDR3 DNA follows: TGTGCCACGGCGGGGTACAGTGGGAATGAGCAGTTCTTC.

The CDR3 spells CASSQQRGGFWEQYF. The CDR3 region has the DNA TGTGCCAGCAGCCAACAGCGGGGGGGCTTTTGGGAGCAGTACTTC. The chain combines TRBV4-2 with TRBJ2-7; 10 positions match TRBD2. The germline V gene encodes CDR1 LGHNA and CDR2 YNFKEQ. CDR3 length equals 15 residues. V was pared by 2 bases and J by 7 bases, with 8 bases of the junction left unmatched.

The chain has TRBV9 and TRBJ1-1; TRBD1 might be the D (5 bases). V lost 0 bases and J 0 bases, leaving 12 bases between the germline ends. The CDR3 loop spans 16 amino acids. CDR1 is SGDLS and CDR2 is YYNGEE in the germline V gene. CDR3 coding DNA: TGTGCCAGCAGCGTAGAATCGGGGGTTCTGAACACTGAAGCTTTCTTT. Amino acids: CASSVESGVLNTEAFF.